This is a list of T cell receptor beta chains from one sample in a study of shared clonotypes between healthy human individuals. Assay: immunoSEQ multiplex PCR; the TCRdb copy retains only in-frame clones and omits some. Of around 2.1 million clones listed, roughly 91% were seen once; the top ten hold about 1.5%. The sequencing input was naive CD8+ T cells from PBMCs. These receptors originate from a man younger than 35 in good health. Some clones in this sample may be carry-over from other donors' samples. The CDR3 runs from the conserved cysteine through the conserved F or W. D genes are given only for firm matches. Clone size is not always given. Where it is, it says once, few, many or a class for expanded clones.

TRBD2	TRBJ2-3	TRBV12-5	-	CASGRGTSGTDTQYF	TGTGCTAGTGGTCGGGGGACTAGTGGAACAGATACGCAGTATTTT
TRBD2	TRBJ2-7	TRBV5-1	-	CASIGLAGEQYF	TGCGCCAGCATCGGGCTAGCGGGCGAGCAGTACTTC
TRBD1	TRBJ1-1	TRBV11-2	-	CASSWTGGTEAFF	TGTGCCAGCAGCTGGACAGGGGGTACTGAAGCTTTCTTT
TRBD1	TRBJ1-1	TRBV5-6	-	CASSLVGGRNTEAFF	TGTGCCAGCAGCTTGGTAGGGGGCCGGAACACTGAAGCTTTCTTT
-	TRBJ2-3	TRBV4-1	-	CASSHRTLTQYF	TGCGCCAGCAGCCACAGGACATTAACGCAGTATTTT
-	TRBJ1-6	TRBV7-9	-	CASSLEGRPLHF	TGTGCCAGCAGCTTAGAGGGCCGCCCCCTCCACTTT
-	TRBJ2-7	TRBV27	-	CASSLLPGLFYEQYF	TGTGCCAGCAGTTTACTTCCGGGACTCTTCTACGAGCAGTACTTC
-	TRBJ2-1	TRBV13	once	CASSLVGNEQFF	TGTGCCAGCAGCTTAGTCGGGAATGAGCAGTTCTTC
TRBD2	TRBJ2-4	TRBV7-9	-	CASSLGTSGMLAKNIQYF	TGTGCCAGCAGCTTAGGGACTAGCGGGATGCTAGCCAAAAACATTCAGTACTTC
-	TRBJ2-2	TRBV27	-	CASCTGTLTGELFF	TGTGCCAGCTGCACAGGGACACTCACCGGGGAGCTGTTTTTT
-	TRBJ2-2	TRBV9	-	CASSVVEVNTGELFF	TGTGCCAGCAGCGTAGTTGAGGTGAACACCGGGGAGCTGTTTTTT
TRBD1	TRBJ2-7	TRBV6-1	-	CASRATQGSSYEQYF	TGTGCCAGCAGAGCAACACAGGGGAGCTCCTACGAGCAGTACTTC
-	TRBJ2-7	TRBV7-9	-	CASSLVGEDLSYEQYF	TGTGCCAGCAGCTTAGTAGGGGAGGACCTCTCCTACGAGCAGTACTTC
-	TRBJ2-5	TRBV7-6	-	CASSLEARAKTQYF	TGTGCCAGCAGCTTAGAAGCCAGGGCAAAGACCCAGTACTTC
-	TRBJ1-5	TRBV9	few	CASSVAGNQPQHF	TGTGCCAGCAGCGTAGCGGGCAATCAGCCCCAGCATTTT
-	TRBJ2-1	TRBV6-5	-	CASSYSGYNEQFF	TGTGCCAGCAGTTACTCCGGGTACAATGAGCAGTTCTTC
-	TRBJ2-4	TRBV9	-	CASSVGGFAKNIQYF	TGTGCCAGCAGCGTAGGAGGGTTCGCCAAAAACATTCAGTACTTC
-	TRBJ1-5	TRBV4-1	-	CASSQAVLGSQPQHF	TGCGCCAGCAGCCAAGCGGTCCTGGGGAGCCAGCCCCAGCATTTT
-	TRBJ2-2	TRBV6-5	-	CASSYRPRGSGELFF	TGTGCCAGCAGTTACCGGCCAAGGGGGTCCGGGGAGCTGTTTTTT
-	TRBJ2-6	TRBV27	-	CASSPVLDSGANVLTF	TGTGCCAGCAGTCCCGTTCTAGACTCGGGGGCCAACGTCCTGACTTTC
-	TRBJ1-5	TRBV9	-	CASSVSGTHQPQHF	TGTGCCAGCAGCGTATCAGGGACCCATCAGCCCCAGCATTTT
-	TRBJ2-7	TRBV4-2	-	CASSPGLKHEQYF	TGTGCCAGCAGCCCGGGACTCAAGCACGAGCAGTACTTC
-	TRBJ1-2	TRBV9	-	CASSGQFNYGYTF	TGTGCCAGCAGCGGCCAGTTTAACTATGGCTACACCTTC
-	TRBJ1-5	TRBV15	-	CATSREGSGSQPQHF	TGTGCCACCAGCAGAGAGGGGTCAGGGAGTCAGCCCCAGCATTTT
-	TRBJ1-2	TRBV7-8	-	CASSSLAELYTF	TGTGCCAGCAGCTCCCTTGCGGAACTCTACACCTTC
-	TRBJ2-2	TRBV7-8	once	CASSLLQANTGELFF	TGTGCCAGCAGCTTACTCCAGGCGAACACCGGGGAGCTGTTTTTT
-	TRBJ2-7	TRBV5-1	-	CASRIDRNAYEQYF	TGCGCCAGCAGAATCGACAGGAACGCCTACGAGCAGTACTTC
-	TRBJ2-7	TRBV14	-	CASSQDFSSRTYEQYF	TGTGCCAGCAGCCAAGACTTCAGTTCGAGGACCTACGAGCAGTACTTC
-	TRBJ2-2	TRBV4-3	-	CASSGFSGASGELFF	TGCGCCAGCAGCGGGTTCTCGGGAGCTTCTGGGGAGCTGTTTTTT
TRBD1	TRBJ2-7	TRBV9	-	CASSAGQALHYEQYF	TGTGCCAGCAGCGCGGGACAGGCGCTTCACTACGAGCAGTACTTC
-	TRBJ2-2	TRBV11-3	-	CASRQGTGELFF	TGTGCCAGCAGACAGGGTACAGGGGAGCTGTTTTTT
TRBD2	TRBJ2-3	TRBV9	-	CASDREGSGIDTDTQYF	TGTGCCAGCGACCGGGAGGGGAGCGGGATCGACACAGATACGCAGTATTTT
-	TRBJ2-2	TRBV19	-	CASSIVPWGGELFF	TGTGCCAGTAGTATAGTCCCGTGGGGCGGGGAGCTGTTTTTT
-	TRBJ1-1	TRBV25-1	-	CASSENGPGVGNTEAFF	TGTGCCAGCAGTGAAAATGGGCCAGGGGTGGGAAACACTGAAGCTTTCTTT
-	TRBJ2-5	TRBV4-1	once	CASSQDERGEEETQYF	TGCGCCAGCAGCCAAGATGAGAGGGGGGAGGAGGAGACCCAGTACTTC
-	TRBJ2-1	TRBV11-2	once	CASSQGNEQFF	TGTGCCAGCAGCCAAGGCAATGAGCAGTTCTTC
-	TRBJ2-7	TRBV9	-	CASSLEGRGGEQYF	TGTGCCAGCAGCTTGGAGGGCCGGGGAGGCGAGCAGTACTTC
-	TRBJ2-1	TRBV7-3	few	CASSPGYNEQFF	TGTGCCAGCAGCCCGGGATACAATGAGCAGTTCTTC
TRBD1	TRBJ2-7	TRBV27	-	CASSSRDSAYEQYF	TGTGCCAGCAGTTCCCGGGACAGTGCCTACGAGCAGTACTTC
-	TRBJ1-5	TRBV25-1	-	CASSEGTYQPQHF	TGTGCCAGCAGTGAAGGGACCTATCAGCCCCAGCATTTT
-	TRBJ1-2	TRBV28	-	CASSFVLGRGYTF	TGTGCCAGCAGTTTTGTTTTGGGCCGTGGCTACACCTTC
-	TRBJ1-1	TRBV27	-	CASSLYPSVLEAFF	TGTGCCAGCAGTTTATACCCCTCCGTCCTGGAAGCTTTCTTT
-	TRBJ1-5	TRBV15	once	CATSPNWGARQPQHF	TGTGCCACCAGTCCCAATTGGGGGGCCCGGCAGCCCCAGCATTTT
-	TRBJ2-1	TRBV19	-	CASSTGSTYNEQFF	TGTGCCAGTAGCACAGGGAGTACCTACAATGAGCAGTTCTTC
-	TRBJ1-4	TRBV7-9	-	CASRRGRANEKLFF	TGTGCCAGCAGGAGGGGTAGGGCTAATGAAAAACTGTTTTTT
-	TRBJ1-4	TRBV27	-	CASSLRGTNEKLFF	TGTGCCAGCAGTCTCAGGGGAACTAATGAAAAACTGTTTTTT
-	TRBJ1-2	TRBV7-9	-	CASSLQLDSTPYGYTF	TGTGCCAGCAGCCTTCAATTAGACAGTACGCCCTATGGCTACACCTTC
-	TRBJ2-7	TRBV7-9	-	CASSILSGGANYEQYF	TGTGCCAGCAGCATACTGAGCGGCGGGGCGAACTACGAGCAGTACTTC
-	TRBJ1-3	TRBV28	-	CASRLGRNDGNTIYF	TGTGCCAGCAGGCTGGGACGGAACGATGGAAACACCATATATTTT
-	TRBJ2-7	TRBV28	-	CASSWDLLGYEQYF	TGTGCCAGCAGCTGGGACCTCCTCGGCTACGAGCAGTACTTC